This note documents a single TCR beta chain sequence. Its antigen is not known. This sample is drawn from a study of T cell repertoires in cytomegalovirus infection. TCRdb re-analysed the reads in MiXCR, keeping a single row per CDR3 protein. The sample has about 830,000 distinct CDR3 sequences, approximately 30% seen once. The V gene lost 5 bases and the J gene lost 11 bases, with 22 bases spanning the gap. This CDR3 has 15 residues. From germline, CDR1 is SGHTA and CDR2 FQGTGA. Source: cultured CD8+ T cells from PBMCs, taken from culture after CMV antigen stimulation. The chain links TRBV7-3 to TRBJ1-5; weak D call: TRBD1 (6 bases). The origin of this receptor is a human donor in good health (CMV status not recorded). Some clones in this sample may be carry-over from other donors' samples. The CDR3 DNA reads TGTGCCAGCAGCAGTTCGGGGGGGCCCCCAGAGTCCCAGCATTTT. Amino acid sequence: CASSSSGGPPESQHF. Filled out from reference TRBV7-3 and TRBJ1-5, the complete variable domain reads GAGVSQTPSNKVTEKGKYVELRCDPISGHTALYWYRQSLGQGPEFLIYFQGTGAADDSGLPNDRFFAVRPEGSVSTLKIQRTERGDSAVYLCASSSSGGPPESQHFGDGTRLSIL.